Presented here are 7 T cell receptor beta chains from one specimen sequenced in a study of beta chain features in type 1 diabetes. Antigens of these TCRs are unknown. Overall study results and limits: There was a moderate but significant shortening of TCRB CDR3s in all four CD4+ subsets of Type 1 diabetes patients.

The isolated RNA, all of it, was reverse transcribed, so expressed TCRB transcripts were what got sequenced. Sequencing was performed with immunoSEQ multiplex PCR; in TCRdb, only in-frame clones are kept and a portion is missing. Of a few hundred thousand clones detected, 16% appear once; the ten largest clones hold 0.08% to 0.095%. Sequenced material: naive CD4+ T cells from blood. Every receptor here comes from a man aged 25 to 40 with type 1 diabetes.

Turning to this clone: At one boundary the junction diverges from the germline segment, which might be a read error. The chain has TRBV29-1 and TRBJ2-3; TRBD1 agrees at 7 bases. This CDR3 spans 15 amino acids. Germline V gene lookup returns CDR1 SQVTM and CDR2 ANQGSEA. CDR3 sequence (DNA): TGCAGCGCTGAACCAGGGGACAGAAACACAGATACGCAGTATTTT. This gives the protein CSAEPGDRNTDTQYF.

The CDR3 DNA is TGTGCCAGCAGCGTAGGTAGGACTAGCCGCAATGAGCAGTTCTTC. This sequence encodes CASSVGRTSRNEQFF. The chain is built from TRBV9 and TRBJ2-1, with TRBD2 identical over 8 bases. Germline CDR1 is SGDLS and CDR2 is YYNGEE. Losses at the gene ends were 0 bases for V and 6 bases for J; bases not matched to a gene: 5. This CDR3 is built from 15 residues.

This clone was counted a few times. CDR3: CASSLDRRGPGYTF. The CDR3 coding sequence is TGTGCCAGCAGCTTAGATCGCAGGGGGCCTGGCTACACCTTC. The V call is TRBV7-9, the J call TRBJ1-2; 8 nucleotides match TRBD1. The CDR3 has 14 residues. CDR1 and CDR2 (germline): SEHNR, FQNEAQ (reference sequence). The ends lost 1 base at V and 7 bases at J; junction bases unmatched: 5.

This clone was counted between two and nine times. V gene TRBV14 combines with J gene TRBJ1-4, with TRBD1 as a possible D gene (6 bases). V was pared by 4 bases and J by 8 bases, with 11 bases between. CDR1 and CDR2 (germline): SGHDN, FVKESK. CDR3 length: 13 amino acids. Here the CDR3 DNA reads TGTGCCAGCAGCCGGGGGGACACAGAAAAACTGTTTTTT. Residues: CASSRGDTEKLFF.

This clone was seen more than once but under ten times. The rearrangement joins TRBV28 to TRBJ2-3; possible D gene TRBD2, 6 bases. Germline CDR1 reads MDHEN; CDR2 reads SYDVKM. The CDR3 is 13 amino acids. V was shortened by 11 bases and J by 4 bases, with 16 bases between the two germline ends. The DNA for the CDR3 is TGTGCCGGACAACGGAGGGAAGCAGATACGCAGTATTTT. This encodes CAGQRREADTQYF.

This clone showed up just a few times. The chain uses TRBV4-1 and TRBJ2-1; 11 nucleotides agree with TRBD2. This CDR3 is 15 amino acids long. Germline values: CDR1 MGHRA, CDR2 YSYEKL. The J segment lost 8 bases and the V segment lost 1 base, leaving 4 bases of the junction unmatched. The CDR3 sequence: CASSQASGRNHEQFF. The DNA for the CDR3 is TGCGCCAGCAGCCAAGCTAGCGGGAGGAACCATGAGCAGTTCTTC.

This clone was seen a few times. The chain's CDR3 is CASSPTSGGYNEQFF. CDR3 bases: TGTGCCAGCAGTCCGACTAGCGGGGGCTACAATGAGCAGTTCTTC. This chain links TRBV6-1 with TRBJ2-1; 12 bases fit TRBD2. The germline V gene encodes CDR1 MNHNS and CDR2 SASEGT. Trimming cost V 5 bases and J 3 bases; bases outside gene matches: 2. This CDR3 comprises 15 residues.